This TCR beta chain appears in the sequencing data of a study of T cell responses to AZD1222 COVID-19 vaccine. The CDR3 totals 11 residues. V was shortened by 6 bases and J by 7 bases, with 9 bases between the two germline ends. Germline V CDR1 and CDR2: MNHEY, SVGAGI. Study results and caveats: There were vaccine-associated CD4 TCRs across spike, dominant at 160-218 and 743-854. No day 14 peak samples; only post-peak repertoires were characterized. Possibly, clonal diversity was underestimated; donors were largely white British and included more females.

Some clones are missing from TCRdb's copy, which holds only in-frame ones; the method was immunoSEQ multiplex PCR. Altogether 100,000 to 120,000 clones are present, around 90% being singletons, with the ten largest covering 2.5% to 3.5%. With regard to this clone: Its target is unknown.

The chain links TRBV6-5 to TRBJ1-1; possible D gene TRBD1, 5 bases. Sequences were derived from peripheral blood, sampled on day 0 of AZD1222 vaccination. The sequence was collected from an adult in good health. CDR3 bases: TGTGCCAGCAGGGGGCTTGATGAAGCTTTCTTT. Translation gives CASRGLDEAFF.